A selection of T cell receptor beta chains follows, all from one sample in a study of OX40 agonist ivuxolimab in advanced cancers. The data were produced by immunoSEQ multiplex PCR, yet TCRdb's version contains in-frame clones alone and is incomplete. Among 100,000 or so clones listed, around 94% were seen once. The input for sequencing was CD4+ or CD8+ T cells sorted from blood, taken in a trial of the OX40 agonist ivuxolimab. All receptors derive from an adult with an advanced solid tumor such as melanoma, head and neck, liver or kidney cancer. Each CDR3 is given with its conserved first and last residue. The D gene is left open where the match is weak. Size is stated for part of the rows, as once, few or many counts, or as a class when the clone is expanded.

CDR3 DNA	CDR3 protein	V gene	clone size	J gene	D gene
TGTGCCAGCAGCTTTACCCCACCTCCTCCTAACTATGGCTACACCTTC	CASSFTPPPPNYGYTF	TRBV12-1	NA	TRBJ1-2	NA
TGTGCCAGCAGCCAGAGGGGGAACACTGAAGCTTTCTTT	CASSQRGNTEAFF	TRBV6-5	NA	TRBJ1-1	NA
TGTGCCAGCAGCGTAGTGGCAGGGGTCTGGGATGAGCAGTTCTTC	CASSVVAGVWDEQFF	TRBV9	NA	TRBJ2-1	NA
TGTGCCAGCAGCGTCGAGCGGGCCACCGGGGAGCTGTTTTTT	CASSVERATGELFF	TRBV27	once	TRBJ2-2	NA
TGTGCCAGTAGTATGAAAGACGCAGGATGGGGTGAGCAGTTCTTC	CASSMKDAGWGEQFF	TRBV19	NA	TRBJ2-1	NA
TGTGCCAGCAGCGTAGCCCCGGGGGGGCAAGATACGCAGTATTTT	CASSVAPGGQDTQYF	TRBV9	NA	TRBJ2-3	TRBD2
TGTGCCAGCAGCCCAGGGGGAAACGGGGCCACTCCGGAGACCCAGTACTTC	CASSPGGNGATPETQYF	TRBV14	once	TRBJ2-5	TRBD1
TGTGCCAGCAGTGGGAGACAGACCGCCACTGAAGCTTTCTTT	CASSGRQTATEAFF	TRBV2	NA	TRBJ1-1	NA
TGTGCCAGCAGTCCAGGACTAGCGTCCTTTGTTTACGAGCAGTACTTC	CASSPGLASFVYEQYF	TRBV28	NA	TRBJ2-7	TRBD2
TGTGCCAGCAGCCTCGACACCTATGGCTACACCTTC	CASSLDTYGYTF	TRBV5-4	NA	TRBJ1-2	NA
TGTGCCAGCAGCTACGGGAATCAGCCCCAGCATTTT	CASSYGNQPQHF	TRBV6-6	NA	TRBJ1-5	NA
TGTGCCAGCAGTGATCCAGGGGGTGGGAACGAGCAGTACTTC	CASSDPGGGNEQYF	TRBV2	NA	TRBJ2-7	TRBD1
TGTGCCAGCAGCTTAAATGGGGGGGCAGACCCCCCGGATACGCAGTATTTT	CASSLNGGADPPDTQYF	TRBV7-2	NA	TRBJ2-3	NA
TGTGCCAGCAGTGAACGAGGAGCTTTGGGCACTGAAGCTTTCTTT	CASSERGALGTEAFF	TRBV6-1	NA	TRBJ1-1	NA
TGTGCCAGCAGCTTACGGGGCAATGAGCAGTTCTTC	CASSLRGNEQFF	TRBV13	NA	TRBJ2-1	NA
TGTGCCAGCAGCTTAGGGACTAGCGGGAGAGTAAATGAGCAGTTCTTC	CASSLGTSGRVNEQFF	TRBV7-2	few	TRBJ2-1	TRBD2
TGTGCCAGAAGCTTGGCGGGACTAGGCAACCAAGAGACCCAGTACTTC	CARSLAGLGNQETQYF	TRBV5-3	NA	TRBJ2-5	TRBD2
TGTGCCTGGAGTTCTGGGTCCTACGAGCAGTACTTC	CAWSSGSYEQYF	TRBV30	NA	TRBJ2-7	NA
TGCGCCAGCAGCCTACCGGACAGGGCTGCTTCTCCCAAAAACATTCAGTACTTC	CASSLPDRAASPKNIQYF	TRBV5-1	NA	TRBJ2-4	TRBD1
TGTGCCAGCAGTCCATCGACAGGGGTGGCCTATGGCTACACCTTC	CASSPSTGVAYGYTF	TRBV6-6	NA	TRBJ1-2	TRBD1
TGTGCCAGCAGTTTAAGGACAGATACGCAGTATTTT	CASSLRTDTQYF	TRBV28	NA	TRBJ2-3	NA
TGTGCCAGCAACCGGGACACCCGGGGACCCCTCCACTTT	CASNRDTRGPLHF	TRBV9	NA	TRBJ1-6	NA
TGTGCCAGCAGGTTGGGGGCAGGACAAGAGACCCAGTACTTC	CASRLGAGQETQYF	TRBV7-9	NA	TRBJ2-5	NA
TGTGCCAGCAGTGAATGGCGGTCAGGGGGCCCAGATACGCAGTATTTT	CASSEWRSGGPDTQYF	TRBV25-1	NA	TRBJ2-3	TRBD1
TGTGCCAGCAGCTTAGGGGCGGGGGGCGGCTACGAGCAGTACTTC	CASSLGAGGGYEQYF	TRBV7-2	once	TRBJ2-7	TRBD2
TGTGCCAGTAGTAAACCGACAGGCCAAGGGTATGGCTACACCTTC	CASSKPTGQGYGYTF	TRBV19	NA	TRBJ1-2	NA
TGTGCCAGCAGCGCCGGGGGCGGGAGTCTAGGACTTGGCACAGATACGCAGTATTTT	CASSAGGGSLGLGTDTQYF	TRBV9	NA	TRBJ2-3	NA
TGTGCCAGCAGCTTCACCAGCGGTCAAGAGACCCAGTACTTC	CASSFTSGQETQYF	TRBV11-2	once	TRBJ2-5	NA
TGTGCCAGCAGTTTATGGGCGGAGGGCCACTATGGCTACACCTTC	CASSLWAEGHYGYTF	TRBV28	once	TRBJ1-2	NA
TGCAGCGTTGTACAGAAACAGGGGACCCTTGTGAACACTGAAGCTTTCTTT	CSVVQKQGTLVNTEAFF	TRBV29-1	NA	TRBJ1-1	TRBD1
TGCGCCAGCAGCCAAGGACAGGGTAGGGAGACCCAGTACTTC	CASSQGQGRETQYF	TRBV4-3	NA	TRBJ2-5	TRBD1
TGTGCCAGCAGCAGTGACAGGGTCAGGACTGAAGCTTTCTTT	CASSSDRVRTEAFF	TRBV7-8	once	TRBJ1-1	TRBD1
TGTGCCAGTACTCCGGGACTAGCGGGAGAAAGGGCCTACGAGCAGTACTTC	CASTPGLAGERAYEQYF	TRBV19	NA	TRBJ2-7	TRBD2
TGTGCCAGCAGTTCCACTAGGAACACCGGGGAGCTGTTTTTT	CASSSTRNTGELFF	TRBV2	NA	TRBJ2-2	NA
TGTGCCAGCAGCTTCGTGGGGCGAATCACCGGGGAGCTGTTTTTT	CASSFVGRITGELFF	TRBV5-6	NA	TRBJ2-2	NA
TGTGCCAGCAGTTCCTCCTATCGACCGGGACAGGGGAACCACGAGCAGTACTTC	CASSSSYRPGQGNHEQYF	TRBV27	once	TRBJ2-7	TRBD1
TGCGCCAGCAGCTTACCGGCGGGAGTACACAATGAGCAGTTCTTC	CASSLPAGVHNEQFF	TRBV5-1	once	TRBJ2-1	TRBD2
TGCGCCAGCAGTGAATGGGTACCCGGGGAGCTGTTTTTT	CASSEWVPGELFF	TRBV10-2	NA	TRBJ2-2	NA
TGTGCCAGCAGCGTAGATAGTCAGGCTTTGCGTGAGCAGTACTTC	CASSVDSQALREQYF	TRBV9	NA	TRBJ2-7	NA